This T cell receptor (beta chain) was documented in a study of T-cell reconstitution after alpha-beta-depleted transplantation in children. This clonotype is medium-sized in the sample. The TCRbeta library was prepared with unique molecular identifiers. TCRdb reanalysed the PCR reads using MiXCR and keeps one entry per CDR3 protein. The table lists about 240,000 distinct CDR3 sequences, about 11% of them singletons. Trimming shortened V by 1 base and J by 7 bases, and 27 bases separated the two germline ends. The CDR3 contains 18 residues. Per germline, CDR1 SGHRS and CDR2 YFSETQ. The clonotype was recovered from a human donor who donated a stem cell graft to a child with acute lymphoblastic leukemia. The chain employs TRBV5-1 and TRBJ2-7; D possibly uses TRBD1 or TRBD2 (5 bases each). This specimen consisted of PBMCs from the stem cell graft donor, obtained from the stem cell graft. CDR3: CASSLSISSGTGIREQYF. For the CDR3, the DNA is TGCGCCAGCAGCTTGAGCATCTCGTCCGGGACCGGGATAAGGGAGCAGTACTTC.